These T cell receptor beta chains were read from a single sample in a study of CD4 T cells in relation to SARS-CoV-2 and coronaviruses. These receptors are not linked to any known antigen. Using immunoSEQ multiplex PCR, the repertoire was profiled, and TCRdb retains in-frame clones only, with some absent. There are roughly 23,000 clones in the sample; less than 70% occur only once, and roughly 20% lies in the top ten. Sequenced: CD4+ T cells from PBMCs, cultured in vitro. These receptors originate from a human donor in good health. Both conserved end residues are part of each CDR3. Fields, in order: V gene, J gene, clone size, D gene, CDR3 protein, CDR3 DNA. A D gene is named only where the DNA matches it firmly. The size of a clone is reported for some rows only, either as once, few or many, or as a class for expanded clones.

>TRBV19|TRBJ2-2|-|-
CASSIEAAFVPNTGELFF
TGTGCCAGTAGTATAGAGGCGGCATTCGTTCCGAACACCGGGGAGCTGTTTTTT
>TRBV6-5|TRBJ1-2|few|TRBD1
CASRGDSTNYGYTF
TGTGCCAGCAGAGGGGACAGCACGAACTATGGCTACACCTTC
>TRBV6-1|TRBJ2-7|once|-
CASSEIQADEQYF
TGTGCCAGCAGTGAAATACAGGCAGACGAGCAGTACTTC
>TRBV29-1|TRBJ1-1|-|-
CSVCRAADTEAFF
TGCAGCGTTTGCAGGGCGGCCGACACTGAAGCTTTCTTT
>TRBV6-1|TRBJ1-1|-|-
CASSERPNTEAFF
TGTGCCAGCAGTGAACGACCAAACACTGAAGCTTTCTTT
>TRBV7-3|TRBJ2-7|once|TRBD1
CASSPGQQGEQYF
TGTGCCAGCAGCCCGGGACAGCAAGGCGAGCAGTACTTC
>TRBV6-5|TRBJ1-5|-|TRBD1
CATRMSGTGEQPQHF
TGTGCCACCCGCATGTCCGGGACAGGGGAACAGCCCCAGCATTTT
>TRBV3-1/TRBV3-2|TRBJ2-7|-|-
CASSPNLREQYF
TGTGCCAGCAGCCCCAATTTGCGCGAGCAGTACTTC
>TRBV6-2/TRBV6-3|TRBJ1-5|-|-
CASSYGFPGQPRRGNQPQHF
TGTGCCAGCAGTTACGGGTTTCCGGGACAACCCCGAAGGGGCAATCAGCCCCAGCATTTT
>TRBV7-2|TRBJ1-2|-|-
CASSLPGYGYGYTF
TGTGCCAGCAGCCTCCCGGGGTATGGGTATGGCTACACCTTC
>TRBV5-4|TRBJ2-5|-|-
CASSSSSAPQETQYF
TGTGCCAGCAGCTCCAGCTCGGCTCCCCAAGAGACCCAGTACTTC
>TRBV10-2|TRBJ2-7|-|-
CASSESSSSYEQYF
TGCGCCAGCAGTGAGTCGTCCAGCTCCTACGAGCAGTACTTC
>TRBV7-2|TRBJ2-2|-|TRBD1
CASRGRQGTSAGELFF
TGTGCCAGCAGAGGGCGACAGGGTACTTCGGCCGGGGAGCTGTTTTTT
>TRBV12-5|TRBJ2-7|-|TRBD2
CASGLVRVHSGRAWYEQYF
TGTGCTAGTGGTTTGGTACGTGTTCATAGCGGGAGGGCTTGGTACGAGCAGTACTTC
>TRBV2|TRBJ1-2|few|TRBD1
CASSEQTGGAYGYTF
TGTGCCAGCAGTGAACAGACAGGGGGCGCCTATGGCTACACCTTC
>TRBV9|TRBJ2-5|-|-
CASDREGETQYF
TGTGCCAGCGACAGGGAGGGGGAGACCCAGTACTTC
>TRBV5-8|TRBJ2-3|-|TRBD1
CASSSGQASTDTQYF
TGTGCCAGCAGCTCGGGACAGGCAAGCACAGATACGCAGTATTTT
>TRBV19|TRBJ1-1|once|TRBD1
CASSTRQGMVTEAFF
TGTGCCAGTAGTACACGACAGGGGATGGTCACTGAAGCTTTCTTT
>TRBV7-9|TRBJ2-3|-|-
CASSFQGGGRTDTQYF
TGTGCCAGCAGCTTTCAAGGGGGAGGGAGGACAGATACGCAGTATTTT
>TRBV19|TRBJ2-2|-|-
CASSIAGRNTGELFF
TGTGCCAGTAGTATAGCCGGGAGGAACACCGGGGAGCTGTTTTTT
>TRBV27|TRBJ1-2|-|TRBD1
CASWGSGGTGYTF
TGTGCCAGTTGGGGCTCAGGGGGCACTGGCTACACCTTC
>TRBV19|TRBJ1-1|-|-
CASSIRGGRPEAFF
TGTGCCAGTAGTATCAGGGGAGGGAGGCCTGAAGCTTTCTTT
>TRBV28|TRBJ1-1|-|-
CATWVTNTEAFF
TGTGCCACTTGGGTGACAAACACTGAAGCTTTCTTT
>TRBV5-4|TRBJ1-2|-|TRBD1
CASSLVGGGYTF
TGTGCCAGCAGCTTGGTAGGGGGCGGCTACACCTTC
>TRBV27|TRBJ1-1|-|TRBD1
CASSYGQTGVTEAFF
TGTGCCAGCAGCTACGGGCAGACAGGGGTCACTGAAGCTTTCTTT
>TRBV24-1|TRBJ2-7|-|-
CATSDPQEGWDYEQYF
TGTGCCACCAGTGATCCTCAGGAGGGTTGGGACTACGAGCAGTACTTC
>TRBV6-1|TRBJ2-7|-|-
CASSEIRGLANEQYF
TGTGCCAGCAGTGAAATCCGGGGATTGGCGAACGAGCAGTACTTC
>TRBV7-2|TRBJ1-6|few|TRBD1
CASSLVSGQGPNSPLHF
TGTGCCAGCAGCTTAGTATCGGGACAGGGACCCAATTCACCCCTCCACTTT